This TCR beta chain was retrieved from a study of identical twins. TCRdb re-derived calls from the 5' RACE reads in MiXCR, one entry per CDR3 protein. The profile shows approximately 210,000 distinct CDR3 sequences, about 16% of them singletons. The germline CDR1 and CDR2 sequences are MNHEY and SVGEGT. The CDR3 length is 14 residues. V was pared by 0 bases and J by 3 bases, with 7 bases between. These data also formed part of another study, on T cells expressing NK-cell markers.

The V gene is TRBV6-2 or TRBV6-3, the J gene TRBJ2-3; D is ambiguous. Sequencing was performed on CD8+ T cells sorted from blood. This sequence originates from a woman under 30 in good health. CDR3 sequence reads: CASSYSAETDTQYF. The CDR3 DNA follows: TGTGCCAGCAGTTACTCGGCCGAGACAGATACGCAGTATTTT.